This TCR beta chain was sequenced for a study of blood T cells in healthy people across ages. General study findings and limits: Higher diversity and more naive CD4+ cells were features of long-lived donors, compared to aged donors. Across the age range, TCR beta diversity per million T cells fell in a roughly linear way.

The V and J ends lost 7 bases and 11 bases, in that order; junction bases with no gene match: 13. CDR3 length equals 12 residues. Germline V CDR1 and CDR2: SQVTM, ANQGSEA. The authors extracted at least 5.5 micrograms of total RNA per sample. This clonotype has a handful of counts. Its antigen is unidentified. Alongside a J-beta primer mix, a sample-barcoded 5' primer served in a second PCR lasting about 6 to 11 cycles. TCRdb called the 5' RACE reads again in MiXCR, with one record for every CDR3 protein. This sample has approximately 2,000,000 distinct CDR3 sequences, with roughly two fifths found just once.

This sequence originates from a human donor in good health. The gene calls are TRBV29-1 and TRBJ1-1; 7 bases fit TRBD1. The sequencing sample was made of blood. The CDR3 DNA reads TGCAGCGCCCACCCTCAAGGACAGGCGGCTTTCTTT. It codes for CSAHPQGQAAFF.